This T cell receptor beta chain is drawn from a study of blood T cell repertoires in COVID-19. Original handling: The assay estimated nucleated cells by amplifying reference gene primers. Repertoires were generated with immunoSEQ multiplex PCR, while TCRdb's copy carries only in-frame clones and drops some. V and J calls and clone size are given by that table; D and trimming were obtained from the DNA. The top ten hold approximately 8% of the sample, which has around 30,000 clones, over 85% seen once. Germline V lookup: CDR1 SGDLS, CDR2 YYNGEE. Trimming shortened V by 0 bases and J by 2 bases, and 12 bases separated the two germline ends. The CDR3 runs to 16 residues.

This sequence was found in a man in his 70s with active or convalescent COVID-19. The chain combines TRBV9 with TRBJ1-3; weak D call: TRBD1 (5 bases). The sample comprised peripheral blood. CDR3 protein: CASSVGQGGTGNTIYF. Written as DNA, the CDR3 is TGTGCCAGCAGCGTAGGTCAGGGCGGAACTGGAAACACCATATATTTT.